This TCR beta chain was captured by sequencing in a study of blood T cell repertoires in COVID-19. Study context: There were acute and convalescent COVID-19 samples, and they came from the United States, Italy and Spain. Sample material is recorded as cDNA or gDNA derived from T cells, B-cell-depleted T cells, or PBMCs.

The junction had 9 bases not matched to a gene; V was cut back by 2 bases and J by 2 bases. This CDR3 has 16 amino acids. Germline CDR1 is KGHSH and CDR2 is LQKENI. In the authors' methods: Estimates of nucleated cell counts were drawn from the amplification of reference gene primers. Using immunoSEQ multiplex PCR, the repertoire was profiled, and TCRdb retains in-frame clones only, with some absent. V, J and clone size reflect that table, while D and trimming were determined from the DNA. The sample records roughly 230,000 clones, approximately 82% being singletons. The sequenced sample was peripheral blood. This TCR came from a man aged 35 to 55 with active or convalescent COVID-19. V usage is TRBV18 and J usage is TRBJ2-7; 7 bases are a match to TRBD1. The CDR3 is CASSPSRTGETYEQYF. Here the CDR3 DNA reads TGTGCCAGCTCACCAAGTCGGACAGGCGAGACCTACGAGCAGTACTTC.